This passage covers 11 T cell receptor beta chains from one sample sequenced in a study of T cell responses to AZD1222 COVID-19 vaccine (dated by TCRdb to 2020 to 2022). Library generation was performed with the immunoSEQ multiplex PCR assay. TCRdb stores this immuneACCESS table with in-frame sequences only. Part of the clones is absent; in the studies checked, under half of the shortfall reflects unresolved V genes, and no reason is known for the rest. The sample table records about 79,000 clones; 80% of these occur just once. The ten largest account for less than 25% of the sample. Reading the label with the study, this specimen's time point is: baseline before first vaccination. The sequencing here drew on peripheral blood, taken on day 0 of AZD1222 vaccination. These TCRs come from an adult in good health.

The V and J genes are TRBV5-1 and TRBJ1-3, with D perhaps matching TRBD1 (5 bases). CDR1 and CDR2 from the germline V gene are SGHRS and YFSETQ. Trimming removed 0 bases from V and 0 bases from J, with 16 bases in between. The CDR3 runs 18 residues. This chain's CDR3 is CASSLEASGRASGNTIYF. The CDR3 nucleotides are TGCGCCAGCAGCTTGGAAGCGTCGGGGCGAGCCTCTGGAAACACCATATATTTT.

The chain has TRBV30 and TRBJ2-7, with 12 bases matching TRBD1. After removal of 3 bases from V and 2 bases from J, the junction contained 5 bases not matched to a gene. From germline, CDR1 is GTSNPN and CDR2 SVGIG (reference sequence). There are 15 residues in the CDR3. Written as DNA, the CDR3 is TGTGCCTGGAGCCGGGACAGGGGGCACCCCTACGAGCAGTACTTC. It codes for CAWSRDRGHPYEQYF.

The V and J genes are TRBV5-1 and TRBJ1-3; 10 nucleotides align to TRBD1. The V gene end was trimmed by 4 bases and the J gene end by 4 bases; junction bases not matched to a gene: 5. CDR1 SGHRS and CDR2 YFSETQ come from the germline V gene. The CDR3 loop spans 15 amino acids. Here the CDR3 reads CASSPGTGVGNTIYF. In DNA form, the CDR3 reads TGCGCCAGCAGCCCTGGGACAGGGGTAGGAAACACCATATATTTT.

In its sample, this clone was seen once. This chain joins TRBV6-6 and TRBJ2-3, with D tentatively TRBD1 or TRBD2 (6 bases each). The CDR3 extends over 14 amino acids. V lost 5 bases to trimming and J lost 3 bases, with 12 bases between them. CDR1 MNHNY and CDR2 SVGAGI come from the germline V gene (reference sequence). The CDR3 is CASSGGGGTDTQYF. In DNA, the CDR3 is TGTGCCAGCAGTGGAGGGGGAGGAACAGATACGCAGTATTTT.

V usage is TRBV27 and J usage is TRBJ1-6; the D gene is possibly TRBD1 (5 bases). Germline CDR1 is MNHEY and CDR2 is SMNVEV (reference sequence). Deletions cut 3 bases from V and 7 bases from J, with 7 bases between. The CDR3 is 13 residues long. The CDR3 DNA reads TGTGCCAGCAGTTTCTGGGGGAATTCACCCCTCCACTTT. Translated, it gives CASSFWGNSPLHF.

The chain links TRBV2 to TRBJ2-2; 9 positions agree with TRBD1. The V segment lost 2 bases and the J segment 5 bases; nucleotides outside the gene matches: 9. CDR3 size: 17 residues. Germline lookup yields CDR1 SNHLY and CDR2 FYNNEI. The CDR3 DNA follows: TGTGCCAGCAGTGAAAGAGGAGGGACAGGGAAAACCGGGGAGCTGTTTTTT. Residues: CASSERGGTGKTGELFF.

This clone was picked up a small number of times. The gene calls are TRBV6-9 and TRBJ2-7; no clear D. This CDR3 comprises 11 residues. The V gene's germline CDR1 is MNHGY and CDR2 SVAAGI. V was shortened by 4 bases and J by 4 bases, with 5 bases between the two germline ends. Here the CDR3 reads CASSSVYEQYF. As DNA, the CDR3 is TGTGCCAGCAGTTCCGTGTACGAGCAGTACTTC.

In regard to this clone: Its ends do not fully match the called genes, so a read error is possible. V usage is TRBV9 and J usage is TRBJ1-1; possible D gene TRBD1, 6 bases. CDR3 length equals 13 residues. The germline gives CDR1 SGDLS, CDR2 YYNGEE. CDR3 in DNA: TGTGCCAGCAGCGTAGAGGGGGAGGTCACGACGAAATTT. Protein: CASSVEGEVTTKF.

The chain is built from TRBV27 and TRBJ1-5; possibly TRBD1 for D (5 bases). CDR1 and CDR2 (germline): MNHEY, SMNVEV (reference sequence). The germline V and J ends were trimmed by 2 bases and 5 bases, with 19 bases remaining between them. This CDR3 region has 17 residues. The DNA of the CDR3 is TGTGCCAGCAGTTTACGGAATTACCAGGGCTATCATCAGCCCCAGCATTTT. Translating gives CASSLRNYQGYHQPQHF.

This chain links TRBV9 with TRBJ2-3; unclear D gene. Germline V gene lookup returns CDR1 SGDLS and CDR2 YYNGEE. The CDR3 length is 12 residues. V lost 4 bases, J lost 6 bases, and 9 bases lay in between. The CDR3 DNA is TGTGCCAGCAGCATTTCCGGGGATACGCAGTATTTT. Translated: CASSISGDTQYF. The entire variable domain, with the rest obtained from reference TRBV9 and TRBJ2-3, is as follows: DSGVTQTPKHLITATGQRVTLRCSPRSGDLSVYWYQQSLDQGLQFLIQYYNGEERAKGNILERFSAQQFPDLHSELNLSSLELGDSALYFCASSISGDTQYFGPGTRLTVL.

J is TRBJ2-7 and V is TRBV13; 9 bases are shared with TRBD1. This CDR3 is 14 amino acids long. Germline values: CDR1 PRHDT, CDR2 FYEKMQ (reference sequence). V gave up 2 bases and J gave up 2 bases; unmatched junction bases: 1. The CDR3 is CASSLRTGAYEQYF. In DNA, the CDR3 is TGTGCCAGCAGCTTAAGGACAGGGGCCTACGAGCAGTACTTC.